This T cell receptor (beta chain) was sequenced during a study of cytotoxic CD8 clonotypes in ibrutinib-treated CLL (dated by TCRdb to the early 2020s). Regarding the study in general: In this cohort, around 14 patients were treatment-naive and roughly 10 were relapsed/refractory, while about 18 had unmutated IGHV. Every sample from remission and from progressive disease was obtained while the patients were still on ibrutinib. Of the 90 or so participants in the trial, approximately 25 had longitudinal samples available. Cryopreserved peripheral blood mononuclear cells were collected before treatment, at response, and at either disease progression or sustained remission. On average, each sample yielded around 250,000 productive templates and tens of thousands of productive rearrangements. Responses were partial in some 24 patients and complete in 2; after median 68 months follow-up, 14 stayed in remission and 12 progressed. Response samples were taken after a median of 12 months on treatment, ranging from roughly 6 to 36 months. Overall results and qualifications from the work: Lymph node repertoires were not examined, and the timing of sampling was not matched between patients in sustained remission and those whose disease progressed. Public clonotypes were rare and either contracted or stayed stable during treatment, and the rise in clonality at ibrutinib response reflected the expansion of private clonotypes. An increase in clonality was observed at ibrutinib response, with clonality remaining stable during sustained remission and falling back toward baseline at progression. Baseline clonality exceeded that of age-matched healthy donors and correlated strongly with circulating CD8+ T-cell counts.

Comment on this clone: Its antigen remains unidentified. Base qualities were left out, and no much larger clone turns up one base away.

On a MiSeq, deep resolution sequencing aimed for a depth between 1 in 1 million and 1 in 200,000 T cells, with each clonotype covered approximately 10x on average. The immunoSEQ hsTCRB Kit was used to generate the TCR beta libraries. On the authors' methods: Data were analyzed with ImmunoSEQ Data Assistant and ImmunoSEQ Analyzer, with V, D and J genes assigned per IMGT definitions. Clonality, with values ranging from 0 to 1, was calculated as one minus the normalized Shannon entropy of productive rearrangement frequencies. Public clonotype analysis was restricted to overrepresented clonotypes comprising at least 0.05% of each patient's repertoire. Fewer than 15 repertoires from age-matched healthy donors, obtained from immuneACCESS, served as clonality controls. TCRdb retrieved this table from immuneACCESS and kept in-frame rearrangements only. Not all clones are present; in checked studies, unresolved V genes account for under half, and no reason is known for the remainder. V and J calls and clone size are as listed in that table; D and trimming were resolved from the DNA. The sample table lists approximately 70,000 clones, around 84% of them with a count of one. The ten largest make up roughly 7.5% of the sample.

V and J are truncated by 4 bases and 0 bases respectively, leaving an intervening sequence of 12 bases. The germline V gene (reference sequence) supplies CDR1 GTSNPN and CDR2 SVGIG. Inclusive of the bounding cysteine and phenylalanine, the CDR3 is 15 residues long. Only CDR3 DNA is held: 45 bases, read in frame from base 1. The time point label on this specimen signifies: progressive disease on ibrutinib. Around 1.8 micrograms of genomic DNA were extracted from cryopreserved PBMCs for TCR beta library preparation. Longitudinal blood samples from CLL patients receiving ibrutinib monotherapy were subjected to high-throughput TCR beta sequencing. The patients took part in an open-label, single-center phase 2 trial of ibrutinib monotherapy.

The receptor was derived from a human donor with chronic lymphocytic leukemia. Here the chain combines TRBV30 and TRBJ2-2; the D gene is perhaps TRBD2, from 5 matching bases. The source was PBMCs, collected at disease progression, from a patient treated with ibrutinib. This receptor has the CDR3 CAWKSTGTNTGELFF. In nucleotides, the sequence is TGTGCCTGGAAATCGACCGGGACGAACACCGGGGAGCTGTTTTTT. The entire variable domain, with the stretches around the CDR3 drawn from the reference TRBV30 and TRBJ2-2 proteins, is SQTIHQWPATLVQPVGSPLSLECTVEGTSNPNLYWYRQAAGRGLQLLFYSVGIGQISSEVPQNLSASRPQDRQFILSSKKLLLSDSGFYLCAWKSTGTNTGELFFGEGSRLTVL.